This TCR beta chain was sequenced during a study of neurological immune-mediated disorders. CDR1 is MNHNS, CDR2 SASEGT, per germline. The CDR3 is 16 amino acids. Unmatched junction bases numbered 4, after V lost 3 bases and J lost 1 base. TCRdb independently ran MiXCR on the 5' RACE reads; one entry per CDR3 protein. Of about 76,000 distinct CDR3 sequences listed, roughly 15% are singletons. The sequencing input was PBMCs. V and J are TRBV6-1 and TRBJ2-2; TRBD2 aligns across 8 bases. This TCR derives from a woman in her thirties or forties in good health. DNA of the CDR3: TGTGCCAGCAGTGATTTTCGGGGGGGGAACACCGGGGAGCTGTTTTTT. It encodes CASSDFRGGNTGELFF.